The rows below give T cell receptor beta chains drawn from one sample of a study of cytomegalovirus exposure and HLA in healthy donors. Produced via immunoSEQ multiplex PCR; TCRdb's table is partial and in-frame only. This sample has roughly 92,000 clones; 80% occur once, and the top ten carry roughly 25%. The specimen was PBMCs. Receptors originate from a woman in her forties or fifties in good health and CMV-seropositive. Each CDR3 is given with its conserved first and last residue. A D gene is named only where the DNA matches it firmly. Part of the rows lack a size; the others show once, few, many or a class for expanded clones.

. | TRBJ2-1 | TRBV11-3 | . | CASSLGIGGSSYNEQFF | TGTGCCAGCAGCTTAGGGATCGGAGGAAGCTCCTACAATGAGCAGTTCTTC
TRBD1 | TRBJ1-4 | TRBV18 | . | CASSFQGAQEKLFF | TGTGCCAGCTCCTTCCAGGGGGCGCAAGAAAAACTGTTTTTT
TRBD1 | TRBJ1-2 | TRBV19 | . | CASSFGTANYGYTF | TGTGCCAGTAGTTTCGGGACAGCTAACTATGGCTACACCTTC
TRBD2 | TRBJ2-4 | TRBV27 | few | CASSSDGGVRNIQYF | TGTGCCAGCAGTTCCGACGGGGGGGTTCGAAACATTCAGTACTTC
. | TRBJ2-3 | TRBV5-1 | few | CASAPKPGYTDTQYF | TGCGCCAGCGCCCCTAAGCCCGGGTACACAGATACGCAGTATTTT
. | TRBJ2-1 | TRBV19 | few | CASSKRDNEQFF | TGTGCCAGTAGTAAGAGGGACAATGAGCAGTTCTTC
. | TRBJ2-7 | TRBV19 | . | CASSIAHPSDYEQYF | TGTGCCAGTAGTATCGCCCACCCCTCAGACTACGAGCAGTACTTC
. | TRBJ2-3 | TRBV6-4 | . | CASAPTGSFDTQYF | TGTGCCAGCGCCCCGACTGGTAGTTTCGATACGCAGTATTTT
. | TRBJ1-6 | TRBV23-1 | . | CASKGRRSPLHF | TGCGCCAGCAAGGGCCGGAGGTCACCCCTCCACTTT
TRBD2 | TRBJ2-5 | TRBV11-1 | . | CASTGLAGGFETQYF | TGTGCCAGCACCGGACTAGCGGGAGGGTTTGAGACCCAGTACTTC
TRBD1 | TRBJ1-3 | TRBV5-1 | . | CASSSGTGASGNTIYF | TGCGCCAGCAGCTCCGGGACAGGGGCGTCTGGAAACACCATATATTTT
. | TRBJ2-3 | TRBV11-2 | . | CASSRRGTDTQYF | TGTGCCAGCAGCAGGCGGGGCACAGATACGCAGTATTTT
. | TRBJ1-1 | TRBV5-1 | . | CASSLSVDHLNTEAFF | TGCGCCAGCAGCTTGAGTGTTGATCACTTGAACACTGAAGCTTTCTTT
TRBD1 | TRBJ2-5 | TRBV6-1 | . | CASSVPGGLVETQYF | TGTGCCAGCAGTGTGCCAGGGGGCCTGGTAGAGACCCAGTACTTC
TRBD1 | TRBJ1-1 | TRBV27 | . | CASRNRDSEAFF | TGTGCCAGCAGAAACCGGGACAGTGAAGCTTTCTTT
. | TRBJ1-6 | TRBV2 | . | CASSLRVFSPLHF | TGTGCCAGCAGTCTACGGGTATTTTCACCCCTCCACTTT
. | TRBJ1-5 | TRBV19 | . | CASKTYDSNQPQHF | TGTGCCAGCAAAACGTACGACTCCAATCAGCCCCAGCATTTT
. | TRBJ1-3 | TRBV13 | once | CASSLGRASGNTIYF | TGTGCCAGCAGCTTGGGCAGGGCCTCTGGAAACACCATATATTTT
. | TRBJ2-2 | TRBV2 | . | CASSDPTRTPGELFF | TGTGCCAGCAGTGACCCGACTAGAACCCCCGGGGAGCTGTTTTTT
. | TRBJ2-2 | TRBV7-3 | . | CASSPLNFQESNTGELFF | TGTGCCAGCAGCCCGCTAAATTTCCAGGAATCGAACACCGGGGAGCTGTTTTTT
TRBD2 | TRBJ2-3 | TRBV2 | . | CASSRLADTDTQYF | TGTGCCAGCAGTCGACTAGCGGACACAGATACGCAGTATTTT
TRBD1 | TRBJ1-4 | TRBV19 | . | CASSIVTGDEKLFF | TGTGCCAGTAGTATAGTGACAGGGGATGAAAAACTGTTTTTT
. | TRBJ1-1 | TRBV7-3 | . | CASSLRADTEAFF | TGTGCCAGCAGCCTCCGCGCGGACACTGAAGCTTTCTTT
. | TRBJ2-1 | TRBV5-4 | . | CASSIQGPEQFF | TGTGCCAGCAGCATACAGGGCCCTGAGCAGTTCTTC
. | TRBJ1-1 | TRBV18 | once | CASSPQEAAALKAFF | TGTGCCAGCTCACCACAGGAGGCGGCCGCTTTAAAAGCTTTCTTT
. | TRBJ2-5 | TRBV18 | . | CASSPLPGETQYF | TGTGCCAGCTCACCACTCCCAGGGGAGACCCAGTACTTC
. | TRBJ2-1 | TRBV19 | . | CASSISRGKHNEQFF | TGTGCCAGTAGTATTTCTCGGGGGAAGCACAATGAGCAGTTCTTC
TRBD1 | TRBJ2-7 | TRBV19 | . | CASSSEPGQRAVF | TGTGCCAGTAGTTCTGAACCGGGACAGCGAGCAGTCTTC
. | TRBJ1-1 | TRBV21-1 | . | CASSKGRDRGRTEAFF | TGTGCCAGCAGCAAAGGAAGGGACAGGGGGCGGACTGAAGCTTTCTTT
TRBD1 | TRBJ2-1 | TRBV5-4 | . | CASSPGQGPYNEQFF | TGTGCCAGCAGCCCCGGACAGGGCCCCTACAATGAGCAGTTCTTC
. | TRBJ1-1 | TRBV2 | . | CASSGSGEAALRAFF | TGTGCCAGCAGTGGCTCCGGAGAAGCTGCTTTACGGGCTTTCTTT
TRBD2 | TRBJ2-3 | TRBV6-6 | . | CASSRAGGDTDTQYF | TGTGCCAGCAGTCGCGCGGGGGGAGATACAGATACGCAGTATTTT
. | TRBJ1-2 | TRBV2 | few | CASSTGYGYTF | TGTGCCAGCAGCACCGGCTATGGCTACACCTTC
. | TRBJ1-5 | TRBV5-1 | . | CASSPSSGGGNQPQHF | TGCGCCAGCAGCCCCTCGTCCGGGGGAGGCAATCAGCCCCAGCATTTT
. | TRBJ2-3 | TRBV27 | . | CASSLGAGTDTQYF | TGTGCCAGCAGTTTGGGGGCAGGCACAGATACGCAGTATTTT
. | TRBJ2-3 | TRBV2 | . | CASSDWGRADTQYF | TGTGCCAGCAGTGACTGGGGGCGCGCAGATACGCAGTATTTT
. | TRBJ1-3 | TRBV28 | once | CASRQPPTYGNTIYF | TGTGCCAGCAGACAGCCCCCGACGTATGGAAACACCATATATTTT
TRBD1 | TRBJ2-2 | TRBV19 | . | CASSNRDRGIGELFF | TGTGCCAGTAGTAACCGGGACAGAGGCATCGGGGAGCTGTTTTTT
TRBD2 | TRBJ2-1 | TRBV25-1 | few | CASSESTGGNLNEQFF | TGTGCCAGCAGTGAATCGACGGGAGGGAATCTTAATGAGCAGTTCTTC
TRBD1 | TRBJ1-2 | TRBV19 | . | CASTLGQGGGYTF | TGTGCCAGTACCTTGGGACAGGGGGGTGGCTACACCTTC